This T cell receptor (beta chain) was recovered during a study of T-cell memory formation after mild COVID-19. Each CDR3 protein gets one entry after TCRdb re-called the 5' RACE reads with MiXCR. Of 150,000 to 200,000 distinct CDR3 sequences in the sample, roughly 15% were seen once. This clonotype was recorded a few times. The CDR3 length is 14 residues. The trim removed 5 bases at V and 3 bases at J, leaving 5 bases unmatched. Germline V CDR1 and CDR2: LNHDA, SQIVND (reference sequence). The receptor's source is an adult woman who had mild COVID-19 (a few samples of this study predate the infection). Cell type and time point are not known. This chain connects TRBV19 to TRBJ2-7, with 9 bases aligning to TRBD2. Sequenced input: PBMCs or a T cell subset sorted from them (not recorded which). CDR3 DNA sequence: TGTGCCAGTAGTCGGCTAGCGGGACACTACGAGCAGTACTTC. Translating gives CASSRLAGHYEQYF.